This T cell receptor (beta chain) was retrieved from a study of blood T cell repertoires in COVID-19. Participants were aged roughly 18 to 90 years, lived in roughly 23 US areas, and enrolled virtually. Germline V gene data show CDR1 as SGHDT and CDR2 as YYEEEE. Trimming removed 4 bases from V and 1 base from J; junction bases left unmatched: 2. The CDR3 totals 13 residues. Sequenced by immunoSEQ multiplex PCR; TCRdb stores in-frame clones only, minus some. The sample includes about 300,000 clones, approximately 85% of them seen just once. The specimen sequenced was PBMCs or T cells enriched from blood (not recorded which). The sequence was collected from a young man who had recovered from COVID-19. The chain uses TRBV5-6 and TRBJ2-7; 7 bases agree with TRBD1. As DNA, the CDR3 is TGTGCCAGCAGCGACAGGGCTTCCTACGAGCAGTACTTC. Residues: CASSDRASYEQYF.